The next 5 T cell receptor beta chains were all read from a single sample in a study of cytomegalovirus exposure and HLA in healthy donors. Amplification used 60 Vbeta primers and 13 Jbeta primers. Using immunoSEQ multiplex PCR, the repertoire was profiled, and TCRdb retains in-frame clones only, with some absent. The repertoire holds fewer than 250,000 clones, with 70% to 85% as singletons. Sequencing was performed on PBMCs. These receptors all come from a girl aged 2 to 10 in good health and CMV-seronegative.

This clone was recorded a few times. This chain connects TRBV23-1 to TRBJ1-2; no clear D gene. TRBV23-1 is flagged as an ORF with uncertain function. This CDR3 contains 15 residues. The V end lost 4 bases, the J end lost 4 bases, and 16 bases lay between the germline ends. The CDR3 DNA reads as TGCGCCAGCAGTCCTATGAAGCAGACTTCCTATGGCTACACCTTC. This codes for CASSPMKQTSYGYTF.

The CDR3 is CASSSGGVMNTEAFF. For the CDR3, the DNA is TGTGCCAGCAGCTCCGGGGGAGTCATGAACACTGAAGCTTTCTTT. The chain has TRBV11-3 and TRBJ1-1; maybe TRBD1 (5 bases). Between the trimmed V and J ends, which lost 4 bases and 0 bases, there was a span of 12 bases. The CDR3 is 15 residues long. CDR1 is SGHNT and CDR2 is YENEEA in the germline V gene.

The chain uses TRBV7-9 and TRBJ1-1; D not certain. The V end was cut by 3 bases, the J end by 2 bases, with 16 bases between. There are 16 residues in the CDR3. Germline CDR1 SEHNR, CDR2 FQNEAQ (reference sequence). CDR3 sequence: CASSFSSAGSNTEAFF. The CDR3 DNA follows: TGTGCCAGCAGCTTCTCTTCTGCCGGGAGCAACACTGAAGCTTTCTTT.

The chain is built from TRBV7-2 and TRBJ2-5; 9 bases map to TRBD2. The CDR3 sequence is 15 residues long. The J segment lost 4 bases and the V segment lost 4 bases, leaving 7 bases of the junction unmatched. Germline-derived CDR1 and CDR2 are SGHTA and FQGNSA. In DNA, the CDR3 is TGTGCCAGCAGCTCGACCGTAGCGGGAGTAGAGACCCAGTACTTC. Its protein product is CASSSTVAGVETQYF.

In its sample, this clone was seen a few times. The chain employs TRBV7-2 and TRBJ2-7; D remains unclear. This CDR3 region has 12 residues. V was cut by 2 bases and J by 12 bases, with 14 bases left in between. CDR1 is SGHTA and CDR2 is FQGNSA in the germline V gene. As DNA, the CDR3 is TGTGCCAGCAGCTTACCCAGTGGGCCCAGGTACTTC. Protein: CASSLPSGPRYF.